The text below deals with one T cell receptor (beta chain). The CDR3 spans 16 residues. The ends lost 4 bases at V and 3 bases at J; junction bases unmatched: 7. CDR1 MNHNY and CDR2 SVGAGI come from the germline V gene (reference sequence). Clones were sequenced by immunoSEQ multiplex PCR, and TCRdb holds only the in-frame ones, with some missing. The table has about 180,000 clones, approximately 88% seen once. The data originate from a study of blood T cell repertoires in COVID-19. Across the study: The United States, Italy and Spain supplied acute and convalescent COVID-19 samples.

This receptor was taken from a woman aged 45-65 years with acute or convalescent COVID-19. The rearrangement links TRBV6-6 to TRBJ2-1, with 9 bases that match TRBD2. The sample was peripheral blood. The CDR3 sequence: CASSWDRTSDYNEQFF. DNA for the CDR3: TGTGCCAGCAGTTGGGACCGGACTAGCGACTACAATGAGCAGTTCTTC.